There are a few counts of the clone carrying this T cell receptor beta chain. The antigen is unknown. This entry belongs to a study of T cell responses to AZD1222 COVID-19 vaccine. Overall study: Recipients boosted at about 4 weeks or about 12 weeks are pooled.

General observations from the study: Vaccination with two AZD1222 doses was followed by a rise in Spike-specific TCR breadth and depth. Seropositivity was recorded at baseline in only a handful of AZD1222 recipients.

The protocol was immunoSEQ multiplex PCR, while the TCRdb copy is restricted to in-frame clones and leaves out a portion. The repertoire holds about 110,000 clones, with 89% as singletons. The V and J ends lost 1 base and 7 bases respectively, with 13 bases between them. The CDR3 has 15 residues. Per germline, CDR1 SEHNR and CDR2 FQNEAQ (reference sequence). Source: peripheral blood, taken on day 0 of AZD1222 vaccination. This sequence originates from an adult in good health. V and J are TRBV7-9 and TRBJ2-2; the D gene is possibly TRBD1 (6 bases). The CDR3 nucleotides read TGTGCCAGCAGCTTAGGAGGGGGAGACCACGGGGAGCTGTTTTTT. Residues: CASSLGGGDHGELFF.